The 9 T cell receptor beta chains presented below share a single source sample, sequenced in a study of T cell repertoires in cytomegalovirus infection. TCRdb re-derived calls from the reads in MiXCR, one entry per CDR3 protein. The repertoire holds some 800,000 distinct CDR3 sequences, around a third seen once, with over 10% in the top ten. Their recognized antigens are unknown. This sample comprised cultured CD8+ T cells from PBMCs, obtained from culture after CMV antigen stimulation. The receptors derive from a human donor in good health (CMV status not recorded). Some clones in this sample may be carry-over from other donors' samples.

This clonotype showed up just a few times. This chain joins TRBV6-5 and TRBJ2-2; D gene uncertain. The CDR3 spans 13 residues. V lost 0 bases and J 6 bases, leaving 5 bases between the germline ends. CDR1 and CDR2 (germline): MNHEY, SVGAGI. CDR3 DNA sequence: TGTGCCAGCAGTTACTCCACGCCCGGGGAGCTGTTTTTT. Its protein product is CASSYSTPGELFF.

The chain uses TRBV28 and TRBJ2-6, with TRBD2 identical over 8 bases. CDR3 size: 20 residues. V was clipped by 6 bases and J by 1 base; unmatched bases: 17. CDR1 and CDR2 from the germline V gene are MDHEN and SYDVKM. CDR3 coding DNA: TGTGCCAGCAGCATTCAGGTAGCGGGATTCCCCTATTCTGGGGCCAACGTCCTGACTTTC. It translates to CASSIQVAGFPYSGANVLTF.

The chain has TRBV12-3 or TRBV12-4 and TRBJ1-3; weak D call: TRBD1 (5 bases). V lost 3 bases and J lost 1, with 25 bases in between. The CDR3 sequence is 20 residues long. CDR3 loop: CASSLIFVDGTIVSGNTIYF. The CDR3 nucleotides read TGTGCCAGCAGTTTGATCTTTGTGGACGGGACCATCGTATCTGGAAACACCATATATTTT.

This chain links TRBV4-1 with TRBJ1-1; D is perhaps TRBD1 (6 bases). Per the germline V gene, CDR1 is MGHRA and CDR2 is YSYEKL. The V end lost 5 bases, the J end lost 10 bases, and 26 bases lay between the germline ends. The CDR3 covers 16 residues. CDR3 nucleotides: TGCGCCAGCAGCATTGTTGACAGGATCTCTTCTAACGGAGCTTTCTTT. Its translation: CASSIVDRISSNGAFF.

This clonotype was recorded at least ten times. The rearrangement joins TRBV6-2 or TRBV6-3 to TRBJ1-5, with D uncertain. Trimming left V 2 bases short and J 6 bases short, with 5 bases between. Germline V gene sequence: CDR1 MNHEY, CDR2 SVGEGT. This CDR3 has 12 residues. The CDR3 DNA reads as TGTGCCAGCAGTTACGGAGGTCAGCCCCAGCATTTT. Its protein product is CASSYGGQPQHF.

V and J are TRBV13 and TRBJ2-3; no reliable D call. CDR1 is PRHDT and CDR2 is FYEKMQ in the germline V gene (reference sequence). The CDR3 length is 16 residues. Trimming removed 3 bases from V and 0 bases from J, with 13 bases in between. The CDR3 nucleotides read TGTGCCAGCAGCTTCCTATCCGGCCTTAGCACAGATACGCAGTATTTT. This codes for CASSFLSGLSTDTQYF.

The V call is TRBV10-2, the J call TRBJ1-2; D is undetermined. The CDR3 is 16 amino acids. Germline CDR1 WSHSY, CDR2 SAAADI. Trimming took off 3 bases at V and 1 base at J, with 15 bases between the two ends. CDR3 in DNA: TGCGCCAGCAGTGAACCGCTGGTGACGATTAACTATGGCTACACCTTC. Translation: CASSEPLVTINYGYTF.

V is TRBV7-6 and J is TRBJ1-1; D unresolved. Germline lookup yields CDR1 SGHVS and CDR2 FNYEAQ. The V end lost 0 bases, the J end lost 11 bases, and 13 bases lay between the germline ends. The CDR3 spans 13 residues. Here the CDR3 DNA reads TGTGCCAGCAGCTTAGCTGGAACGAAGGAGGCTTTCTTT. Protein product: CASSLAGTKEAFF.

This clonotype was seen only a few times. The CDR3 DNA reads TGTGCCAGCAGTTTTGGACATTCGAACACTGAAGCTTTCTTT. Translating gives CASSFGHSNTEAFF. This rearrangement joins TRBV27 to TRBJ1-1; a possible D gene is TRBD1 (5 bases). Germline V gene lookup returns CDR1 MNHEY and CDR2 SMNVEV (reference sequence). V was shortened by 3 bases and J by 1 base, with 9 bases between the two germline ends. The CDR3 covers 14 residues.